This T cell receptor beta chain was captured in a study of identifying expanded T cells in peripheral blood. This CDR3 has 15 amino acids. V was shortened by 0 bases and J by 1 base, with 8 bases between the two germline ends. Germline loops: CDR1 LGHNA, CDR2 YSLEER. The protocol was immunoSEQ multiplex PCR, while the TCRdb copy is restricted to in-frame clones and leaves out a portion. This table has some 77,000 clones, around 89% appearing once. This clonotype was sampled from a person aged 18 to 75 in good health. What was sequenced was blood. V and J are TRBV4-3 and TRBJ2-3; possible D gene TRBD2, 6 bases. The CDR3 DNA reads TGCGCCAGCAGCCAAGAGGCTAGCGGCACAGATACGCAGTATTTT. Encoded protein: CASSQEASGTDTQYF.